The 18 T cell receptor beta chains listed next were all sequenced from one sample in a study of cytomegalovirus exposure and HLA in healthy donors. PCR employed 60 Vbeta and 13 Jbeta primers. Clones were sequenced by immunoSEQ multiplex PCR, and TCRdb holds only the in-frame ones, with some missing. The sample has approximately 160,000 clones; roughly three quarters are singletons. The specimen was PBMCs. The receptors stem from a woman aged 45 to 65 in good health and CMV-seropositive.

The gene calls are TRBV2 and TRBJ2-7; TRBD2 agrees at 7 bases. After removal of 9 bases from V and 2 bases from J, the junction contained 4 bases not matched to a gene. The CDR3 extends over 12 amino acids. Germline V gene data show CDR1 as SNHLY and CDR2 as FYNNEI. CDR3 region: CASSGQAYEQYF. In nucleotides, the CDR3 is TGTGCCAGTAGCGGGCAAGCCTACGAGCAGTACTTC.

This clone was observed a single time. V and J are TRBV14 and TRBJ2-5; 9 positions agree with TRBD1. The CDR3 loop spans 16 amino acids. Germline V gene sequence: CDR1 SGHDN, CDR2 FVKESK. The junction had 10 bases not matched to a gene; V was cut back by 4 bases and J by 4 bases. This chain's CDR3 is CASSLIYRGRGETQYF. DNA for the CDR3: TGTGCCAGCAGCCTCATCTACAGGGGGCGGGGAGAGACCCAGTACTTC.

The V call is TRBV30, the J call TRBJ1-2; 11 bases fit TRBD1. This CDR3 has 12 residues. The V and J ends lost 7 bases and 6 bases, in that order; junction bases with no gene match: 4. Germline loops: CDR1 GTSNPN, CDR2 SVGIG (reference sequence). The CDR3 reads CAYKDRGHGYTF. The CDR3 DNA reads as TGTGCCTACAAGGACAGGGGGCATGGCTACACCTTC.

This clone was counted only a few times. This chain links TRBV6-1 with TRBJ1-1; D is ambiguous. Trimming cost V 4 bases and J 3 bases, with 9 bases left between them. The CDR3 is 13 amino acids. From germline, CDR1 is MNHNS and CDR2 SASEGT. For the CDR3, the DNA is TGTGCCAGCAGTGCCTTGTCAGACACTGAAGCTTTCTTT. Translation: CASSALSDTEAFF.

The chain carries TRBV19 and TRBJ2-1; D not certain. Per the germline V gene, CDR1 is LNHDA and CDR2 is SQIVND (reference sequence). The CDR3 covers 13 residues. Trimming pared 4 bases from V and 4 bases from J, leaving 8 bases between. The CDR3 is CASSRLLYNEQFF. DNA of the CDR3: TGTGCCAGTAGTAGACTCCTTTACAATGAGCAGTTCTTC. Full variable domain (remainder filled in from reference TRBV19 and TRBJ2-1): DGGITQSPKYLFRKEGQNVTLSCEQNLNHDAMYWYRQDPGQGLRLIYYSQIVNDFQKGDIAEGYSVSREKKESFPLTVTSAQKNPTAFYLCASSRLLYNEQFFGPGTRLTVL.

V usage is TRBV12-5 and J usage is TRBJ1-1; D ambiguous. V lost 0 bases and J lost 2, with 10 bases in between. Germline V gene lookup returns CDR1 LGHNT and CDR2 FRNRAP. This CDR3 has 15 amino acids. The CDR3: CASGLVVGGNTEAFF. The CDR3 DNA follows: TGTGCTAGTGGTTTGGTAGTCGGCGGAAACACTGAAGCTTTCTTT.

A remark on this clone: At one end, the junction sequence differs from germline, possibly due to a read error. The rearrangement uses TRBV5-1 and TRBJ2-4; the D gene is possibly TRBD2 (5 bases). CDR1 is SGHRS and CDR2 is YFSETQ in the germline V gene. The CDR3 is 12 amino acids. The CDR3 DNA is TGCGCCAGCAGCCTAGCCAAAAACAGTCAGTACTTC. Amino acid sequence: CASSLAKNSQYF.

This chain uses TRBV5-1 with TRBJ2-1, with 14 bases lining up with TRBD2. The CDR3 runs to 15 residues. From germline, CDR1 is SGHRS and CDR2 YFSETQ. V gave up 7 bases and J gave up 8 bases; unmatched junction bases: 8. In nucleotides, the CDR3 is TGCGCCAGCGGGGGGACTAGCGGGAGAATCCATGAGCAGTTCTTC. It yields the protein CASGGTSGRIHEQFF.

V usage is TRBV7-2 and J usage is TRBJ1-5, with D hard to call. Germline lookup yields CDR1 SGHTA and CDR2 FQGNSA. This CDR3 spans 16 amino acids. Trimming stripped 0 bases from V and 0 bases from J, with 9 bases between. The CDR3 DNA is TGTGCCAGCAGCTTAGCTTCCAGTGGTAGCAATCAGCCCCAGCATTTT. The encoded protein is CASSLASSGSNQPQHF.

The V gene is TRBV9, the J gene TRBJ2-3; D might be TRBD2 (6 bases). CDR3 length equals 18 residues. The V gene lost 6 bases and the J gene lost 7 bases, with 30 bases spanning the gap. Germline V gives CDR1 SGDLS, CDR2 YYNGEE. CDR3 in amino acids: CASTPHQGGAAQRHTQYF. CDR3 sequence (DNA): TGTGCCAGCACCCCTCACCAAGGAGGGGCCGCACAACGTCATACGCAGTATTTT.

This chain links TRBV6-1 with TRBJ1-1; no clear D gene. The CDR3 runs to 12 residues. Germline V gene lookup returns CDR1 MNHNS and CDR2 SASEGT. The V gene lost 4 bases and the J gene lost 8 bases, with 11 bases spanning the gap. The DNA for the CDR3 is TGTGCCAGCAGTGTCCCTTACAGAGAAGCTTTCTTT. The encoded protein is CASSVPYREAFF.

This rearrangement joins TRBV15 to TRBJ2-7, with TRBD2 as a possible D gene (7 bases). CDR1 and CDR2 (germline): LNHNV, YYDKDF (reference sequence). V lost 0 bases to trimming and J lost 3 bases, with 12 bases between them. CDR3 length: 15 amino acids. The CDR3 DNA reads TGTGCCACCAGCAGAGATAGGGGGGGCGTCTACGAGCAGTACTTC. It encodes CATSRDRGGVYEQYF.

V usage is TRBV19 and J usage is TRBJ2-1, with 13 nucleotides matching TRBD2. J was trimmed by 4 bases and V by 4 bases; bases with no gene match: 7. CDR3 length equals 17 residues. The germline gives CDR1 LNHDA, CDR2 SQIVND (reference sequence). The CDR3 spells CASSTAGTSGAYNEQFF. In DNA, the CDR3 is TGTGCCAGTAGTACGGCCGGGACTAGCGGGGCGTACAATGAGCAGTTCTTC.

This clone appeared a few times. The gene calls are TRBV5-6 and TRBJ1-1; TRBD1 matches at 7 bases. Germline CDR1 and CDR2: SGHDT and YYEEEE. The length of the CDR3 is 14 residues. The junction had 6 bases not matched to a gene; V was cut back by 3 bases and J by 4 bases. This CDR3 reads CASSSPGGSTEAFF. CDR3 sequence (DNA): TGTGCCAGCAGCTCCCCAGGGGGGAGCACTGAAGCTTTCTTT. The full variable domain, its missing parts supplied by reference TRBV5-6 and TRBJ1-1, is DAGVTQSPTHLIKTRGQQVTLRCSPKSGHDTVSWYQQALGQGPQFIFQYYEEEERQRGNFPDRFSGHQFPNYSSELNVNALLLGDSALYLCASSSPGGSTEAFFGQGTRLTVV.

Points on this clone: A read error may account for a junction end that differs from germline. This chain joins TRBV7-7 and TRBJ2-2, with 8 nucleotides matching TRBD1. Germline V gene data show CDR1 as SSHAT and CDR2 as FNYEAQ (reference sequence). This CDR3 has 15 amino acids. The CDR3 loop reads CASSPVTGVTGELFF. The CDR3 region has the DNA TGTGCTAGCAGCCCTGTGACAGGGGTCACCGGGGAGCTGTTTTTT.

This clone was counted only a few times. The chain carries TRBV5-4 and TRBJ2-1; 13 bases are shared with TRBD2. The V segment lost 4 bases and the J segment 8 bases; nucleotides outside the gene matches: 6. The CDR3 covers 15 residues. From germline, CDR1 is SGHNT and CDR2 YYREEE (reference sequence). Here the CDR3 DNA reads TGTGCCAGCAGCACTAGGACTAGCGGGAGTGATGAGCAGTTCTTC. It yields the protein CASSTRTSGSDEQFF.

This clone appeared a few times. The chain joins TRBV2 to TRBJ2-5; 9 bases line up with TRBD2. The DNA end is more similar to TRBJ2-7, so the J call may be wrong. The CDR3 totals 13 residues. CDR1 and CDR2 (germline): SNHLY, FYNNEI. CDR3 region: CASTLRRGGEQYF. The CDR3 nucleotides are TGTGCCAGCACACTAAGGCGGGGGGGCGAGCAGTACTTC.

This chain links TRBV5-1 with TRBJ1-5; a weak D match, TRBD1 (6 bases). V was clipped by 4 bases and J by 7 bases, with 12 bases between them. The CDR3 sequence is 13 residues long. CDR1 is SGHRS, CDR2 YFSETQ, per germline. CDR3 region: CASSLQGRQPQHF. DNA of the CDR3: TGCGCCAGCAGCCTACAGGGAAGGCAGCCCCAGCATTTT.